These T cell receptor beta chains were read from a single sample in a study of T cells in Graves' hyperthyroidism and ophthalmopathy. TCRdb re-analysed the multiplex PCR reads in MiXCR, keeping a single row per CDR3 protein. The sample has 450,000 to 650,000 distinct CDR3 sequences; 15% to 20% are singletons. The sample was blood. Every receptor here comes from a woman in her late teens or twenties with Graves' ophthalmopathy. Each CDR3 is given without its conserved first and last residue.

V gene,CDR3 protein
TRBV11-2,ASSPNDRGFITDTQY
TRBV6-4,ASFYSGELF
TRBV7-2,ASSKGQVTEAF
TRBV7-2,ASSLWGGDEKLF
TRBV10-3,AISGRDNQPQH
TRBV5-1,ASSPGTASEDAEAF
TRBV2,ASSAGMRGMNTEAF
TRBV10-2,ASSRTGEYEQY
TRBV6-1,ASRAGMNTEAF
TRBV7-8,ASSSGTPLGTGGNYGYT
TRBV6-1,ASSDTPFMNTEAF
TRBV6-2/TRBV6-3,ASRTQGAQNYGYT
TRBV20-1,SARQTNYGYT
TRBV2,ASSRVHTEAF
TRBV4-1,ASSQAGGTGANVLT
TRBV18,ASSTGAENTEAF
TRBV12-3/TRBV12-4,ASSLAGETYEQY
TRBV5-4,ASSLANEATEAF
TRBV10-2,ASRQGQNNEQF
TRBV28,ASSFRLRTEAF
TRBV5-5,ASSRVNYGYT
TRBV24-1,ATSDGTGLIYGYT
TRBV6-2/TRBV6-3,ASSYAAGQGAIYEQY
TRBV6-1,ASSWGRTANTEAF
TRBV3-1,APWGLAGATDTQY
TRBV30,AWMKGLRDSPLH
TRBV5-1,ASSRSRDYESWEQY
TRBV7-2,ASSPRPLSSGANVLT
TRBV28,ASSPLAGGVSGTDTQY
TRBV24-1,ATSDFGQQETQY
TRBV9,ASSVEDSYGYT
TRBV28,ASSLGARTGRTEAF
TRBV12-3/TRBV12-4,ASTGAFEAF
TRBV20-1,SVLPGLAGGADDTQY
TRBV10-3,ATGHPSTDTQY
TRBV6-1,ASQTGGLTEAF
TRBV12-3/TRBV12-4,ASTSDRGNTIY
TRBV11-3,ASSPGTGDYGYT
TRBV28,ASSPPGQGRVGATNEKLF
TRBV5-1,ASSFLTAEEQF
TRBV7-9,ASSLTSSYEQY
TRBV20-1,SAEGYGYT
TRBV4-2,ASSQTGTGDTGELF
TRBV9,ASSGTGGIGSPLH
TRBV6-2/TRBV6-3,ASGLGTQEQF
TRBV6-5,ASSYSWQGGRDGGMNTEAF
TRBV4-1,TSRLDKKSGNTIY
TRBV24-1,ATSDHRGYSNQSQH
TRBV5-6,ASSPVEGGGYT
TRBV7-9,ASRPRQGVNTEAF
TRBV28,ASSFRASPLH
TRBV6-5,ASSYSGGSGTDTQY
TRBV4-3,ASSQDRQGGSPLH
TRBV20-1,SAREWGRINEQF